In this sample, the clone carrying this T cell receptor (beta chain) turned up once. Germline assignment: CDR1 SSHAT and CDR2 FNYEAQ (reference sequence). The length of the CDR3 is 13 residues. V shed 5 bases and J 7 bases; nucleotides not matched to a gene: 4. The data derive from a study of T cell clonotyping in hematopoietic cell transplantation. Profiled with immunoSEQ multiplex PCR; TCRdb holds only in-frame clones, not every one. Here the sample spans around 25,000 clones, approximately 96% being singletons. The V call is TRBV7-7, the J call TRBJ1-4, with 7 bases identical to TRBD1. Sequencing input: peripheral blood mononuclear cells. The receptor was isolated from a man in his fifties or sixties in good health. Some clones in this sample may be carry-over from other donors' samples. The CDR3 spells CASSRGQTEKLFF. CDR3 nucleotides: TGTGCCAGCAGCAGGGGACAGACTGAAAAACTGTTTTTT.